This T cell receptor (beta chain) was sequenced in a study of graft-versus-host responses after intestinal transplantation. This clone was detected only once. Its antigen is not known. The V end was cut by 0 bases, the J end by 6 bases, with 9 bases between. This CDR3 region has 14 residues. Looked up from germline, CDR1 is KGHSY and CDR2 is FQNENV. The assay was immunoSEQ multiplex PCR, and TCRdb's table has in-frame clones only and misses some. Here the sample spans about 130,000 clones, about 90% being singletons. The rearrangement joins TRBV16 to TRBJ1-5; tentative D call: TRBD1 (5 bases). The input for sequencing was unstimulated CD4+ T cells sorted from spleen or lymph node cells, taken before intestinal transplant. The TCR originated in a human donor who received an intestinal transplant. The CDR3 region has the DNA TGTGCCAGCAGCCAATCGGAGGGGCTTCAGCCCCAGCATTTT. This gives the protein CASSQSEGLQPQHF.